These 17 T cell receptor beta chains share one sample of origin, sequenced in a study of OX40 agonist ivuxolimab in advanced cancers. Profiled with immunoSEQ multiplex PCR; TCRdb holds only in-frame clones, not every one. This sample has 75,000 to 100,000 clones, with under 90% found just once. This specimen was CD4+ or CD8+ T cells sorted from blood, taken in a trial of the OX40 agonist ivuxolimab. These receptors came from an adult with an advanced solid tumor such as melanoma, head and neck, liver or kidney cancer.

V and J are TRBV6-5 and TRBJ1-2, with D hard to call. Between the trimmed V and J ends, which lost 6 bases and 11 bases, there was a span of 19 bases. Looked up from germline, CDR1 is MNHEY and CDR2 is SVGAGI. The CDR3 has 13 residues. CDR3 nucleotide sequence: TGTGCCAGCAGCGTCCCGGCCGCAAATTGGTACACCTTC. Amino acids: CASSVPAANWYTF.

The chain is built from TRBV30 and TRBJ1-4, with D maybe TRBD1 (6 bases). The V end was cut by 0 bases, the J end by 6 bases, with 11 bases between. The CDR3 contains 14 residues. Germline CDR1 and CDR2: GTSNPN and SVGIG (reference sequence). This CDR3 reads CAWSVTDRYEKLFF. CDR3 bases: TGTGCCTGGAGTGTAACGGACAGATATGAAAAACTGTTTTTT.

V usage is TRBV9 and J usage is TRBJ2-3; 7 bases agree with TRBD1. Germline values: CDR1 SGDLS, CDR2 YYNGEE. With V trimmed by 7 bases and J by 0 bases, 2 bases remained unmatched. The CDR3 consists of 13 residues. For the CDR3, the DNA is TGTGCCAGCGGACAGGTCAGCACAGATACGCAGTATTTT. This gives the protein CASGQVSTDTQYF.

This chain links TRBV1 with TRBJ2-3; no DNA check was done on the table's D call, TRBD2. TRBV1 is described as a pseudogene. The CDR3 contains 15 residues. The DNA for the CDR3 is TGCACCAGCAGCCAAGAAAGCGGGAACACAGATACGCAGTATTTT. Its translation: CTSSQESGNTDTQYF.

This clone came up once. The chain has TRBV29-1 and TRBJ2-3; D is possibly TRBD2 (6 bases). The CDR3 covers 10 residues. Trimming took off 8 bases at V and 6 bases at J, with 9 bases between the two ends. Germline-derived CDR1 and CDR2 are SQVTM and ANQGSEA. CDR3 coding DNA: TGCAGCCCTGGAGGGGATACGCAGTATTTT. Translated: CSPGGDTQYF.

The CDR3 protein is CASSLWYSSYNSPLHF. CDR3 DNA sequence: TGTGCCAGCAGTTTATGGTACAGCTCCTATAATTCACCCCTCCACTTT. The chain employs TRBV27 and TRBJ1-6; D remains unclear. The CDR3 has 16 residues. Germline V lookup: CDR1 MNHEY, CDR2 SMNVEV (reference sequence). Trimming pared 1 base from V and 0 bases from J, leaving 7 bases between.

This chain links TRBV5-4 with TRBJ1-3; TRBD1 agrees at 7 bases. The CDR3 covers 14 residues. Germline assignment: CDR1 SGHNT and CDR2 YYREEE (reference sequence). V lost 4 bases to trimming and J lost 3 bases; unmatched junction nucleotides: 4. CDR3 DNA: TGTGCCAGCAGCCAAGACAGGGATGGAAACACCATATATTTT. This sequence encodes CASSQDRDGNTIYF.

The chain is built from TRBV18 and TRBJ2-1, with 7 nucleotides matching TRBD1. The germline V gene has CDR1 KGHSH and CDR2 LQKENI. The CDR3 totals 15 residues. With 3 bases clipped from V and 3 bases from J, the junction kept 5 bases outside the gene matches. The CDR3 nucleotides read TGTGCCAGCTCACCGAGCACAGGGGACTACAATGAGCAGTTCTTC. This gives the protein CASSPSTGDYNEQFF. The complete variable domain, with remaining parts taken from reference TRBV18 and TRBJ2-1, reads NAGVMQNPRHLVRRRGQEARLRCSPMKGHSHVYWYRQLPEEGLKFMVYLQKENIIDESGMPKERFSAEFPKEGPSILRIQQVVRGDSAAYFCASSPSTGDYNEQFFGPGTRLTVL.

V and J are TRBV15 and TRBJ1-6; weak D call: TRBD1 (5 bases). Germline CDR1 is LNHNV and CDR2 is YYDKDF (reference sequence). Trimming removed 6 bases from V and 7 bases from J, with 10 bases in between. The CDR3 consists of 13 residues. This CDR3 is CATRGEGNSPLHF. Written as DNA, the CDR3 is TGTGCCACCAGAGGGGAGGGGAATTCACCCCTCCACTTT.

The genes are TRBV5-1 and TRBJ2-7; D possibly uses TRBD1 or TRBD2 (6 bases each). Looked up from germline, CDR1 is SGHRS and CDR2 is YFSETQ. Trimming took off 7 bases at V and 5 bases at J, with 22 bases between the two ends. The CDR3 has 15 amino acids. CDR3 protein: CASSESQGGRHEQYF. The CDR3 bases are TGCGCCAGCTCCGAGAGCCAAGGGGGGCGACACGAGCAGTACTTC.

The chain uses TRBV2 and TRBJ2-7; no clear D gene. Trimming stripped 7 bases from V and 5 bases from J, with 9 bases between. In germline, CDR1 is SNHLY, CDR2 FYNNEI. There are 11 residues in the CDR3. Written as DNA, the CDR3 is TGTGCCAGCATTTCTGGAAACGAGCAGTACTTC. Its protein is CASISGNEQYF.

The chain joins TRBV5-4 to TRBJ1-1; tentative D call: TRBD1 (5 bases). The CDR3 is 12 amino acids. V lost 5 bases, J lost 10 bases, and 15 bases lay in between. Germline CDR1 is SGHNT and CDR2 is YYREEE (reference sequence). CDR3: CASSPGEGTAFF. CDR3 bases: TGTGCCAGCAGTCCGGGGGAGGGCACAGCTTTCTTT.

This clone was seen once. The chain is built from TRBV28 and TRBJ2-7; D is ambiguous. This CDR3 comprises 14 residues. The V and J ends lost 8 bases and 2 bases respectively, with 16 bases between them. CDR1 MDHEN and CDR2 SYDVKM come from the germline V gene. This CDR3 reads CASGPTKTPYEQYF. CDR3 DNA: TGTGCCAGCGGACCCACCAAGACGCCCTACGAGCAGTACTTC.

The J gene is TRBJ2-1, the V gene TRBV10-3; no firm D call. The CDR3 has 12 amino acids. The germline V and J ends were trimmed by 0 bases and 5 bases, with 2 bases remaining between them. The germline gives CDR1 ENHRY, CDR2 SYGVKD. Written as DNA, the CDR3 is TGTGCCATCAGTGAGTCCCACAATGAGCAGTTCTTC. Protein product: CAISESHNEQFF.

This chain links TRBV9 with TRBJ1-1; tentatively, D is TRBD1 (5 bases). Per germline, CDR1 SGDLS and CDR2 YYNGEE. This CDR3 is built from 14 residues. V lost 0 bases and J 7 bases, leaving 13 bases between the germline ends. The DNA of the CDR3 is TGTGCCAGCAGCGTAGAATCAGCTAGGGGTGAAGCTTTCTTT. The encoded protein is CASSVESARGEAFF.

This sequence joins TRBV18 and TRBJ1-2; D call uncertain. Trimming cost V 3 bases and J 5 bases, with 10 bases left between them. This CDR3 contains 13 residues. Germline CDR1 and CDR2: KGHSH and LQKENI. In DNA, the CDR3 is TGTGCCAGCTCACCGAGTGAGGTTTATGGCTACACCTTC. Its protein product is CASSPSEVYGYTF.

This chain uses TRBV7-2 with TRBJ2-4, with 12 positions matching TRBD2. Germline-derived CDR1 and CDR2 are SGHTA and FQGNSA. V shed 6 bases and J 0 bases; nucleotides not matched to a gene: 6. The CDR3 is 17 residues long. In nucleotides, the CDR3 is TGTGCCAGCAGACGGACTAGCGGGGAGATAGCCAAAAACATTCAGTACTTC. It yields the protein CASRRTSGEIAKNIQYF.